This T cell receptor (beta chain) derives from a study of low-dose radiotherapy and immunotherapy resistance in tumors. For the study at large: Over 26 weeks, cohort 2 got 1 Gy every two weeks, reaching 13 Gy. Intravenous cyclophosphamide 200 mg/m2 was given every two weeks, one day before radiation and immunotherapy. Study patients were administered oral aspirin at 300 mg daily for four cycles from cycle 1 day 1.

This clonotype has only a few counts. All eligible patients presented with advanced solid tumors that contained no tumor-infiltrating lymphocytes. Priming of first-strand cDNA relied on TRAV- and TRBV-specific primers (covering alpha and beta chains). Both a constant-region primer and a V-primer adapter served to amplify TCRs across about 20 PCR cycles. TCRdb redid the calling of the reads with MiXCR, one entry per CDR3 protein. The sample includes approximately 18,000 distinct CDR3 sequences, approximately 79% seen only once; the top ten take about an eighth. CDR1 and CDR2 from the germline V gene are SGHRS and YFSETQ. Trimming removed 4 bases from V and 8 bases from J; junction bases left unmatched: 6. This CDR3 contains 15 residues.

The receptor was derived from a human donor with advanced metastatic prostate, ovarian, gallbladder or colorectal cancer (not recorded which). This table probably holds off-target reads from a library built for another chain. The chain has TRBV5-1 and TRBJ2-1; 13 nucleotides match TRBD2. CDR3 protein: CASSLGLAGVHEQFF. The CDR3 nucleotides are TGCGCCAGCAGCCTTGGACTAGCGGGAGTTCATGAGCAGTTCTTC. Filled out from reference TRBV5-1 and TRBJ2-1, the complete variable domain reads KAGVTQTPRYLIKTRGQQVTLSCSPISGHRSVSWYQQTPGQGLQFLFEYFSETQRNKGNFPGRFSGRQFSNSRSEMNVSTLELGDSALYLCASSLGLAGVHEQFFGPGTRLTVL.